This T cell receptor beta chain was retrieved from a study of beta chain features in type 1 diabetes (dated by TCRdb to the late 2010s). Turning to the overall study: Patients and healthy donors did not differ in mean age, gender distribution, total cell number or subset yield. A total of approximately 100 million sorted cells were examined across all samples, and the number of cells per subset was strongly correlated with RNA yield. In the study, TCRB repertoires of sorted circulating CD4+ T cell subsets from recently diagnosed type 1 diabetes patients were compared with those of matched healthy donors. Regulatory and stem cell-like memory subsets were obtained from only 8 patients and roughly eight healthy donors, while naive and central memory subsets were obtained from all 28 donors. Overall study outcomes, separate from this receptor: At VDJ recombination sites, type 1 diabetes patients had fewer insertions and more deleted nucleotides, which implies abnormalities in thymic rearrangement. Because cDNA was sequenced instead of genomic DNA, highly expressing activated cells could be over-represented, though the groups showed no difference in activation or CD3 levels. Naive, central memory and regulatory TCRB repertoires appeared to be more similar among patients than among healthy donors. Type 1 diabetes patients showed a moderate but significant shortening of TCRB CDR3 length in all four CD4+ subsets. PCR may preferentially amplify shorter templates, but because patient and control samples were amplified and corrected together, any resulting skew would affect both groups equally. Because the HLA sub-analyses included only small numbers of individuals, any influence of HLA type on TCRB rearrangement was left unresolved.

Each donor gave one peripheral blood draw, approximately 110 mL on average, collected into heparinised tubes. Naive, central memory, regulatory and stem cell-like memory CD4+ T cells were sorted on a BD FACSAria II using a panel including CD45RO, CCR7, CD25, CD127, CD95 and CD27. Purity was above 95% for every sorted population. PBMCs were isolated immediately by Lymphoprep density gradient centrifugation and stained directly without culture. To minimize batch effects, samples were stained and sorted in pairs, one healthy donor with one patient per experiment. The entire isolated RNA was reverse transcribed using the High Capacity cDNA Reverse Transcription Kit, and thus expressed TCRB transcripts were sequenced. Naive, central memory and regulatory T cell samples underwent deep immunoSEQ sequencing, averaging approximately 3.5 million total reads per sample. After sorted cells were lysed in RLT buffer, RNA was extracted with DNase-treated RNeasy Micro or Mini kits, with the choice depending on cell number. Each cell subset was processed separately to prevent cross-contamination, with patient and healthy donor samples processed together. TCRB sequences were amplified from cDNA with the immunoSEQ multiplex PCR, producing 87-bp fragments spanning the CDR3 region. Sequencing of the amplicons was performed on the Illumina HiSeq platform. The paper's data handling went like this. Synthetic template baselines were used to correct PCR bias computationally, reads within Hamming distance 2 were collapsed, and singletons that could not be merged were discarded. By aligning reads against IMGT, V, D and J genes, CDR3 length, and insertions or deletions at six rearrangement sites were assigned. Within each subset, clonotype counts were normalized to sorted cell number, and only after that were true diversity and Gini coefficients computed with the tcR R package. The overlap coefficient, calculated on TCRB nucleotide sequences, was used to quantify repertoire sharing. Out-of-frame TCRB sequences from naive cells were analyzed to stand in for the pre-selection repertoire. This is the immuneACCESS table as TCRdb keeps it, with only in-frame sequences that have V and J called. A part of the clones is gone; compared with another copy, unresolved V genes explain less than half, and the rest is unexplained. The V and J calls and the clone size are those of that table, but D and trimming were determined from the DNA. The sample table contains 250,000 to 350,000 clones; only one count was recorded for around an eighth of them. The ten largest make up under 0.02% of the sample.

With respect to this clone: Its antigen is not yet known. Within one base of it there is no much larger clone, and no base qualities were kept.

Sequences GTSNPN (CDR1) and SVGIG (CDR2) are obtained from the germline V gene (reference sequence). V was cut back by 8 bases and J by 7 bases, leaving a gap of 17 bases between them. Its CDR3 holds 12 amino acids, cysteine through phenylalanine. The CDR3 DNA has 36 bases and is translated from base 1. In this chain, TRBV30 is recombined with TRBJ1-2; the D region possibly corresponds to TRBD1 (5 bases align). The receptor comes from a man aged 30-40 years with type 1 diabetes. Sequencing input: naive CD4+ T cells from blood. Taken with the paper, the label for cell subset or site translates to: true naive CD4+ T cells. The nucleotide sequence reads as follows: TGTGCCCTGGGGGTCTCTAGCGGTGGCTACACCTTC. The translation is CALGVSSGGYTF.